The clone carrying this T cell receptor beta chain was seen a single time. As yet, its antigen is unknown. The sample is drawn from a study of vaccination and CD4 T cells after COVID-19. Findings and caveats of the study: Convalescent patients' vaccine-specific clones were spike mono-reactive in 304 of 307 cases.

TCRdb called the PCR reads again in MiXCR, with one record for every CDR3 protein. This table holds about 20,000 distinct CDR3 sequences, 55% to 80% found once. CDR1 is SGHTA, CDR2 FQGTGA, per germline. V lost 2 bases, J lost 4 bases, and 14 bases lay in between. The CDR3 is made up of 15 amino acids. The rearrangement joins TRBV7-3 to TRBJ2-5, with D unresolved. This TCR came from a human donor who had recovered from COVID-19. Sequenced material: CD4+ T cells from blood, taken after SARS-CoV-2 vaccination. CDR3 residues: CASSLGRIAGETQYF. The CDR3 coding sequence is TGTGCCAGCAGCTTAGGTCGTATAGCCGGAGAGACCCAGTACTTC.